This TCR beta chain was recovered during a study of CD8 T cells in ankylosing spondylitis. With 8 bases removed from V and 1 base from J, the gap between germline ends came to 6 bases. This CDR3 has 11 amino acids. Germline V gene lookup returns CDR1 DFQATT and CDR2 SNEGSKA (reference sequence). From the 5' RACE reads, TCRdb called clonotypes with MiXCR, one entry per CDR3 protein. The sample records 200,000 to 300,000 distinct CDR3 sequences, under 30% being singletons. Sample: blood, either unsorted or a sorted T cell fraction (not recorded which). The clonotype was recovered from a male donor with ankylosing spondylitis or in good health (not recorded which). V is TRBV20-1 and J is TRBJ2-4; no clear D gene. The CDR3 is CSPWAKNIQYF. The CDR3 bases are TGCAGTCCGTGGGCCAAAAACATTCAGTACTTC.